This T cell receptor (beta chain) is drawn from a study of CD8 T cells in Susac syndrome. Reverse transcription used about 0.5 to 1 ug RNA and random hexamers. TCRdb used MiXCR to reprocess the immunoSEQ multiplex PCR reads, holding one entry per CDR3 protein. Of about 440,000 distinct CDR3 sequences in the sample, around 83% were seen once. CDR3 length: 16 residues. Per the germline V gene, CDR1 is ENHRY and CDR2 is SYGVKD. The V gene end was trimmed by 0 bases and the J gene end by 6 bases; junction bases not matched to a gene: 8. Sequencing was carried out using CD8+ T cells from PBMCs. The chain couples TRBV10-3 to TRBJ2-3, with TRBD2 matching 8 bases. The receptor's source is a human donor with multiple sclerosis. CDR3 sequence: CAISESIGRAEDTQYF. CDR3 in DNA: TGTGCCATCAGTGAGTCGATCGGGAGGGCCGAGGATACGCAGTATTTT.